This is a list of T cell receptor beta chains from one sample in a study of glioma-infiltrating T cells. TCRdb independently ran MiXCR on the multiplex PCR reads; one entry per CDR3 protein. The sample consists of more than 350,000 distinct CDR3 sequences, around 38% of them appearing once. Sequenced input: glioma tissue, nonneoplastic brain tissue, or PBMCs (not recorded which). Receptor source: a human donor with low-grade glioma or glioblastoma, undergoing nonglioma brain surgery, or in good health (not recorded which). Each CDR3 is given with its conserved first and last residue. The D gene is left open where the match is weak. The listing skips clone size in some rows; elsewhere it reads once, few, many or a size class.

size: few; D: NA; J: TRBJ2-3; V: TRBV7-9; DNA: TGTGCCAGCAGCCCTTTGGGCCGTGGCACAGATACGCAGTATTTT; CDR3: CASSPLGRGTDTQYF
size: NA; D: NA; J: TRBJ1-2; V: TRBV4-3; DNA: TGCGCCAGCAGCCAGCTACATTCCCGAAACTATGGCTACACCTTC; CDR3: CASSQLHSRNYGYTF
size: NA; D: TRBD2; J: TRBJ2-2; V: TRBV5-6; DNA: TGTGCCAGCAGCCAACTCGGGCTAGCGGGAGGGCCGGGCACCGGGGAGCTGTTTTTT; CDR3: CASSQLGLAGGPGTGELFF
size: NA; D: NA; J: TRBJ2-3; V: TRBV2; DNA: TGTGCCAGCAGTAATACCCGGGGTACAGATACGCAGTATTTT; CDR3: CASSNTRGTDTQYF
size: few; D: TRBD1; J: TRBJ1-5; V: TRBV4-2; DNA: TGTGCCAGCAGCCCGGCAGGGGGCGATCAGCCCCAGCATTTT; CDR3: CASSPAGGDQPQHF
size: NA; D: TRBD1; J: TRBJ2-2; V: TRBV28; DNA: TGTGCCAGCAGGGCCGACAGGGAAGGGTTGGACACCGGGGAGCTGTTTTTT; CDR3: CASRADREGLDTGELFF
size: NA; D: TRBD1; J: TRBJ1-5; V: TRBV20-1; DNA: TGCAGTGCCCAGGGACAGTGGCAGCCCCAGCATTTT; CDR3: CSAQGQWQPQHF
size: once; D: TRBD1; J: TRBJ2-7; V: TRBV12-3/TRBV12-4; DNA: TGTGCCAGCAGTCCCAGGACAGGGTGGGGGGCCTACGAGCAGTACTTC; CDR3: CASSPRTGWGAYEQYF
size: few; D: NA; J: TRBJ1-2; V: TRBV10-3; DNA: TGTGCCATCAGTGAACAGCCGACCTATGGCTACACCTTC; CDR3: CAISEQPTYGYTF
size: few; D: NA; J: TRBJ2-3; V: TRBV6-1; DNA: TGTGCCAGCGAACCCCAAAAGGCGGCCAGCGTTGTTTTTGGGGATACGCAGTATTTT; CDR3: CASEPQKAASVVFGDTQYF
size: few; D: TRBD2; J: TRBJ2-3; V: TRBV4-3; DNA: TGCGCCAGCAGCCCGACTAGCGGGAGGCTAAATACGCAGTATTTT; CDR3: CASSPTSGRLNTQYF
size: NA; D: TRBD2; J: TRBJ2-5; V: TRBV7-9; DNA: TGTGCCAGCAGCCAGACTAGCGGGAGAGTAGAGACCCAGTACTTC; CDR3: CASSQTSGRVETQYF
size: NA; D: NA; J: TRBJ2-5; V: TRBV7-9; DNA: TGTGCCAGCATCTTGGGGGGGGCAGGGATCGGAGAGACCCAGTACTTC; CDR3: CASILGGAGIGETQYF
size: NA; D: NA; J: TRBJ1-2; V: TRBV7-8; DNA: TGTGCCAGCAGCTTAGGTGGGACACCAAACTATGGCTACACCTTC; CDR3: CASSLGGTPNYGYTF
size: NA; D: TRBD2; J: TRBJ2-3; V: TRBV7-9; DNA: TGTGCCAGCAGCCCCCCCCTAGCGGGAGAAACAGATACGCAGTATTTT; CDR3: CASSPPLAGETDTQYF
size: few; D: TRBD2; J: TRBJ2-1; V: TRBV6-1; DNA: TGTGCCAGCACCCCGCGGGACTACCATTACAATGAGCAGTTCTTC; CDR3: CASTPRDYHYNEQFF
size: few; D: NA; J: TRBJ2-5; V: TRBV20-1; DNA: TGCAGTGCGGTCGGGAGAGCAGAGACCCAGTACTTC; CDR3: CSAVGRAETQYF
size: NA; D: NA; J: TRBJ1-2; V: TRBV4-3; DNA: TGCGCCAGCAGCCACGACAGTAACTATGGCTACACCTTC; CDR3: CASSHDSNYGYTF
size: NA; D: NA; J: TRBJ2-7; V: TRBV19; DNA: TGTGCCAGTGCCCCGGGACTCACCTACGAGCAGTACTTC; CDR3: CASAPGLTYEQYF
size: NA; D: TRBD2; J: TRBJ2-1; V: TRBV24-1; DNA: TGTGCCACCAGTGATAGCGGGGGAGGATACAATGAGCAGTTCTTC; CDR3: CATSDSGGGYNEQFF
size: many; D: NA; J: TRBJ2-3; V: TRBV7-2; DNA: TGTGCCAGCAGCTTGGACAGCACAGATACGCAGTATTTT; CDR3: CASSLDSTDTQYF
size: NA; D: NA; J: TRBJ1-2; V: TRBV20-1; DNA: TGCAGTGCTGAAAAAGGAGGCGGGGGGGGCTACACCTTC; CDR3: CSAEKGGGGGYTF
size: NA; D: NA; J: TRBJ2-1; V: TRBV4-2; DNA: TGTGCCAGCAGCCAAGGGAGCGGTAGCTCCTACAATGAGCAGTTCTTC; CDR3: CASSQGSGSSYNEQFF
size: many; D: NA; J: TRBJ1-1; V: TRBV27; DNA: TGTGCCAGCAGTTTATCGGGGACACTAAACACTGAAGCTTTCTTT; CDR3: CASSLSGTLNTEAFF
size: NA; D: TRBD2; J: TRBJ2-1; V: TRBV6-1; DNA: TGTGCCAGCAGAGCCCCTAGCGGGAGTTATGAGCAGTTCTTC; CDR3: CASRAPSGSYEQFF
size: NA; D: TRBD2; J: TRBJ2-1; V: TRBV27; DNA: TGTGCCAGCAGTCTTGTTACCTTTAGCGGGATCGGGGAGCAGTTCTTC; CDR3: CASSLVTFSGIGEQFF
size: few; D: TRBD2; J: TRBJ2-5; V: TRBV11-2; DNA: TGTGCCAGCAGCTTCGGACTAGCTGGGGTCTACCAAGAGACCCAGTACTTC; CDR3: CASSFGLAGVYQETQYF
size: NA; D: TRBD1; J: TRBJ1-1; V: TRBV20-1; DNA: TGCAGTGCTAGAGATTTACAGGGGAGCATGAACACTGAAGCTTTCTTT; CDR3: CSARDLQGSMNTEAFF
size: NA; D: NA; J: TRBJ2-7; V: TRBV28; DNA: TGTGCCAGCAGTTCAGGTCGGCTGAGGGGTTTC; CDR3: CASSSGRLRGF
size: few; D: TRBD1; J: TRBJ2-3; V: TRBV12-5; DNA: TGTGCTAGTGGTGAGGACAGGAATAGCACAGATACGCAGTATTTT; CDR3: CASGEDRNSTDTQYF
size: few; D: NA; J: TRBJ2-7; V: TRBV7-2; DNA: TGTGCCAGCAGCCTATTGGCCTATCCATCCTACGAGCAGTACTTC; CDR3: CASSLLAYPSYEQYF
size: NA; D: NA; J: TRBJ1-1; V: TRBV5-1; DNA: TGCGCCAGCAGCTTGGCGGGGAGGGCTAACACTGAAGCTTTCTTT; CDR3: CASSLAGRANTEAFF
size: many; D: TRBD2; J: TRBJ2-5; V: TRBV20-1; DNA: TGCAGTGCCAAGTCCGGGCTAGCGGGAGTGACCCAGTACTTC; CDR3: CSAKSGLAGVTQYF
size: NA; D: NA; J: TRBJ2-7; V: TRBV15; DNA: TGTGCCACCAGCAGACCGGGGACGTCAAGCTCCTACGAGCAGTACTTC; CDR3: CATSRPGTSSSYEQYF
size: NA; D: NA; J: TRBJ1-2; V: TRBV7-2; DNA: TGTGCCAGCAGCCGGGCCCCCCGGGGCGGCTACACCTTC; CDR3: CASSRAPRGGYTF
size: NA; D: TRBD1; J: TRBJ1-1; V: TRBV20-1; DNA: TGCAGTGCGCGGACAGGGGCTGAAGCTTTCTTT; CDR3: CSARTGAEAFF